This T cell receptor beta chain was obtained from a study of low-dose radiotherapy and immunotherapy resistance in tumors. About the study: On a schedule of every two weeks, intravenous cyclophosphamide at a dose of 200 mg/m2 was delivered one day before each radiation and immunotherapy administration. Patients' oral aspirin dose was 300 mg daily across four cycles from cycle 1 day 1. With TRAV- and TRBV-specific primers, first-strand cDNA was made, covering the alpha and beta chains.

Specified time point: before trial treatment. A constant-region primer paired with the V-primer adapter amplified TCRs over about 20 PCR cycles. Amplifying the isolated mRNA was done by in vitro transcription. From the reads, TCRdb called clonotypes with MiXCR, one entry per CDR3 protein. The sample lists under 60,000 distinct CDR3 sequences; around 11% were seen once. This clonotype was seen more than once but under ten times. This TCR derives from a female donor with ovarian cancer. The input for sequencing was PBMCs, taken before treatment.

The CDR3 protein is CASSSQQGVGQPQHF. The CDR3 DNA is TGTGCCAGCAGTTCACAACAGGGTGTTGGTCAGCCCCAGCATTTT. This chain uses TRBV28 with TRBJ1-5, with a weak D call TRBD1 (6 bases). CDR3 size: 15 residues. Trimming left V 4 bases short and J 6 bases short, with 16 bases between. Germline assignment: CDR1 MDHEN and CDR2 SYDVKM.